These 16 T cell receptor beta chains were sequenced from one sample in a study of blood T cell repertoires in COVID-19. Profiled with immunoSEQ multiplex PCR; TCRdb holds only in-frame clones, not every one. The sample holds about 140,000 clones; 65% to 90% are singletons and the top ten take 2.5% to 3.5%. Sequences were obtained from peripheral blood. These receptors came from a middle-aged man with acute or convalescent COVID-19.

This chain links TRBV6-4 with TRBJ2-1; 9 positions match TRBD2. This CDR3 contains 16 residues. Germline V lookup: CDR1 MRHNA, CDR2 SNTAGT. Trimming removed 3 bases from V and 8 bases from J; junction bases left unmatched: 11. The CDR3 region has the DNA TGTGCCAGCAGTGAATATGGCGCGGGAGGGCCCTATGAGCAGTTCTTC. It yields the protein CASSEYGAGGPYEQFF.

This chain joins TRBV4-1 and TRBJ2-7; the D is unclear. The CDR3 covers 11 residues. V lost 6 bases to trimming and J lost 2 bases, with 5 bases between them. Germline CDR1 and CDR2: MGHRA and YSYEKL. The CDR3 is CASSPTYEQYF. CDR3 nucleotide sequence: TGCGCCAGCAGTCCTACCTACGAGCAGTACTTC.

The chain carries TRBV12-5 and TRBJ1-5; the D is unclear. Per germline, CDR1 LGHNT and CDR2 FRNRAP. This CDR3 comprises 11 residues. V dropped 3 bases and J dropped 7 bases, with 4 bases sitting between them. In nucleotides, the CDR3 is TGTGCTAGTGGTTTTTCACAGCCCCAGCATTTT. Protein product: CASGFSQPQHF.

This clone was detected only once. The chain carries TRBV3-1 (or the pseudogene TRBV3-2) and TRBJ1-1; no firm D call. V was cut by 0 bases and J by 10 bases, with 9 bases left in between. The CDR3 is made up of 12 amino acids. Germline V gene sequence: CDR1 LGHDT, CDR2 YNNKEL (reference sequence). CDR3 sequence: CASSQDRGAAFF. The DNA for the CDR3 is TGTGCCAGCAGCCAAGATCGGGGTGCAGCTTTCTTT.

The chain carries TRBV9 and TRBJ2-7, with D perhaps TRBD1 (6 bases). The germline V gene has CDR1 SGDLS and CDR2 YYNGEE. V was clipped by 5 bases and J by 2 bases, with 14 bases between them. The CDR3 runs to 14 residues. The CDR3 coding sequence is TGTGCCAGCAGTGTAACTACAGGGCCCTACGAGCAGTACTTC. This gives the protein CASSVTTGPYEQYF.

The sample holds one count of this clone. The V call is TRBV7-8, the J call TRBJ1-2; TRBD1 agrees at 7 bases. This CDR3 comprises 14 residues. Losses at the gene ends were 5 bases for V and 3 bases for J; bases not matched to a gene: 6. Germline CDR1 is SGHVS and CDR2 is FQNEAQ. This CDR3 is CASSTTTGDYGYTF. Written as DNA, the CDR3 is TGTGCCAGCAGCACTACCACAGGGGACTATGGCTACACCTTC.

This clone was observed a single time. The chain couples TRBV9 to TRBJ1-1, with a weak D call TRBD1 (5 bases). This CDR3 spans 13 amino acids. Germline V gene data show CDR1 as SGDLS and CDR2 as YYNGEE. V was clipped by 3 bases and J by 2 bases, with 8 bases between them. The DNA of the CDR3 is TGTGCCAGCAGCGGACAGTTAAACACTGAAGCTTTCTTT. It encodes CASSGQLNTEAFF.

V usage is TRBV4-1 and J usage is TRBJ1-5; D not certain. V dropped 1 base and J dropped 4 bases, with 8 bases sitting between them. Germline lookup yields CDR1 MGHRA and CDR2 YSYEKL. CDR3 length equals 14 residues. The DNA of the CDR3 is TGCGCCAGCAGCCAAGTCGGTTCGAATCAGCCCCAGCATTTT. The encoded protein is CASSQVGSNQPQHF.

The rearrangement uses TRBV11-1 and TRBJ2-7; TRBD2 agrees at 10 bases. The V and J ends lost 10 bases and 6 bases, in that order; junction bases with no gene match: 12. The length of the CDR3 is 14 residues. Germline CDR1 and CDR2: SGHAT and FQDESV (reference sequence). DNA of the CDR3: TGTGCCACAACAAGGGCACTAGCGGGAAGCGAGCAGTACTTC. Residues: CATTRALAGSEQYF.

CDR3 DNA sequence: TGTGCCAGCAGCCAATTCCCGGGGGGCGAAGCTTTCTTT. This translates into CASSQFPGGEAFF. This rearrangement joins TRBV3-1 (or the pseudogene TRBV3-2) to TRBJ1-1, with a tentative D call TRBD1 (6 bases). Germline assignment: CDR1 LGHDT and CDR2 YNNKEL (reference sequence). V was cut by 2 bases and J by 8 bases, with 12 bases left in between. This CDR3 has 13 residues.

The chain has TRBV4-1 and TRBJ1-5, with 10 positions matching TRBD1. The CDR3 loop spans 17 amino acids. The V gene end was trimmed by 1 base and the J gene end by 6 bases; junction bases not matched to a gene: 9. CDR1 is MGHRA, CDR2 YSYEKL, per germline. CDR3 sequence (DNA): TGCGCCAGCAGCCAAGGACAGGGGGCGGGAATCCGTCAGCCCCAGCATTTT. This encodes CASSQGQGAGIRQPQHF.

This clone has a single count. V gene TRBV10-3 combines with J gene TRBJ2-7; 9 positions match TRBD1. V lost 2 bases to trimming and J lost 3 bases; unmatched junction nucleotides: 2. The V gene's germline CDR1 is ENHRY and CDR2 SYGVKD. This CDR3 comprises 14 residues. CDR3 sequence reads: CAISEDRGGYEQYF. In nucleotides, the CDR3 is TGTGCCATCAGTGAGGACAGGGGGGGCTACGAGCAGTACTTC.

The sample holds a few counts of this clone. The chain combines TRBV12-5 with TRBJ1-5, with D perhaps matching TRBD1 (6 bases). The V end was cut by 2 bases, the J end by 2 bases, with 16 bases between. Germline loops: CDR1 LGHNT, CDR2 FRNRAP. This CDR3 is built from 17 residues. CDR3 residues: CASGLLEQGWGNQPQHF. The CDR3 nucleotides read TGTGCTAGTGGTTTGCTCGAACAGGGTTGGGGCAATCAGCCCCAGCATTTT.

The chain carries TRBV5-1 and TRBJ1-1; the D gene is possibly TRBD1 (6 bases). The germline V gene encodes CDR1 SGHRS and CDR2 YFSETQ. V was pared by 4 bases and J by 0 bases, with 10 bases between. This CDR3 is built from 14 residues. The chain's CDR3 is CASSPRGLNTEAFF. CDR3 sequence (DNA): TGCGCCAGCAGCCCGCGGGGGCTGAACACTGAAGCTTTCTTT. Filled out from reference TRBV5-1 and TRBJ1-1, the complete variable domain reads KAGVTQTPRYLIKTRGQQVTLSCSPISGHRSVSWYQQTPGQGLQFLFEYFSETQRNKGNFPGRFSGRQFSNSRSEMNVSTLELGDSALYLCASSPRGLNTEAFFGQGTRLTVV.

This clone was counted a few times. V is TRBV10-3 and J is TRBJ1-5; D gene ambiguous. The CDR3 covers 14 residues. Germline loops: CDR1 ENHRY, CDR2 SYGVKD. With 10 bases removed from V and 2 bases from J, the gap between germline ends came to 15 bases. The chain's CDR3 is CATAGAGGNQPQHF. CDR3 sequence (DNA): TGTGCCACGGCCGGAGCCGGCGGCAATCAGCCCCAGCATTTT.

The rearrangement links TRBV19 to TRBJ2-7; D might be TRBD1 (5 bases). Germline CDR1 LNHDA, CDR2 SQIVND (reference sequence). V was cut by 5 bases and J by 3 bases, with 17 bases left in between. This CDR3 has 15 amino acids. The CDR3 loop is CASSQSGHLLYEQYF. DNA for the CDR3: TGTGCCAGTAGTCAGTCAGGGCACCTGCTCTACGAGCAGTACTTC.